This is a list of T cell receptor beta chains from one sample in a study of cytomegalovirus exposure and HLA in healthy donors. Produced via immunoSEQ multiplex PCR; TCRdb's table is partial and in-frame only. Of about 93,000 clones listed, 80% are singletons. Material: PBMCs. These receptors all stem from a man aged 25 to 40 in good health and CMV-seronegative. CDR3s include the opening cysteine and the closing phenylalanine or tryptophan. A D gene is named only where the DNA matches it firmly. Not every row has a clone size; where given, it reads once, few, many or a size class.

j_gene | v_gene | abundance | d_gene | CDR3aa | CDR3nt
TRBJ2-5 | TRBV7-2 | - | TRBD2 | CASSLDGGDGTQYF | TGTGCCAGCAGCTTAGATGGGGGGGACGGGACCCAGTACTTC
TRBJ2-6 | TRBV10-2 | few | - | CASSSSGANVLTF | TGCGCCAGCAGCAGCTCTGGGGCCAACGTCCTGACTTTC
TRBJ2-3 | TRBV5-1 | - | - | CASSSGQVSTDTQYF | TGCGCCAGCAGCTCCGGACAAGTCAGCACAGATACGCAGTATTTT
TRBJ1-5 | TRBV29-1 | - | - | CSVVGRHDQPQHF | TGCAGCGTTGTGGGCAGACACGATCAGCCCCAGCATTTT
TRBJ1-4 | TRBV7-7 | - | TRBD1 | CASSLWGQGEKLFF | TGTGCTAGCAGCTTATGGGGACAGGGTGAAAAACTGTTTTTT
TRBJ2-7 | TRBV10-3 | - | - | CAISVGQGTTYEQYF | TGTGCCATCAGTGTAGGCCAGGGGACTACCTACGAGCAGTACTTC
TRBJ1-1 | TRBV27 | - | - | CATLGSTEAFF | TGTGCCACCCTAGGCAGCACTGAAGCTTTCTTT
TRBJ1-5 | TRBV9 | - | TRBD1 | CASSSGQGDQPQHF | TGTGCCAGCAGCTCCGGACAGGGCGATCAGCCCCAGCATTTT
TRBJ1-5 | TRBV10-3 | - | - | CAISGAGDGNQPQHF | TGTGCCATCAGTGGGGCAGGGGACGGCAATCAGCCCCAGCATTTT
TRBJ1-6 | TRBV14 | once | TRBD1 | CASSPHGTGLLPLHF | TGTGCCAGCAGCCCTCACGGGACAGGTCTGTTACCCCTCCACTTT
TRBJ1-1 | TRBV5-1 | few | TRBD1 | CASTLTGGVNTEAFF | TGCGCCAGCACCCTGACAGGGGGCGTGAACACTGAAGCTTTCTTT
TRBJ2-1 | TRBV15 | - | - | CATSASYPTYNEQFF | TGTGCCACCAGCGCGAGCTACCCAACCTACAATGAGCAGTTCTTC
TRBJ2-1 | TRBV11-2 | - | TRBD2 | CASSLVGGLVPNEQFF | TGTGCCAGCAGCTTAGTAGGGGGACTAGTCCCCAATGAGCAGTTCTTC
TRBJ1-1 | TRBV7-8 | - | TRBD1 | CASSLDRGLDTEAFF | TGTGCCAGCAGCCTGGACAGGGGTTTGGACACTGAAGCTTTCTTT
TRBJ2-5 | TRBV5-1 | few | TRBD2 | CASSSGLAGASGKTQYF | TGCGCCAGCAGCTCCGGACTAGCGGGGGCCTCAGGGAAGACCCAGTACTTC
TRBJ2-7 | TRBV7-9 | - | TRBD2 | CASSGPGLATYEQYF | TGTGCCAGCAGCGGACCGGGACTAGCGACCTACGAGCAGTACTTC
TRBJ2-1 | TRBV11-2 | - | TRBD1 | CASSLVRDRNYNEQFF | TGTGCCAGCAGCTTAGTTCGGGACAGGAATTACAATGAGCAGTTCTTC
TRBJ1-5 | TRBV14 | - | TRBD1 | CASSQKDRGRNQPQHF | TGTGCCAGCAGCCAAAAAGACAGGGGGCGCAATCAGCCCCAGCATTTT
TRBJ2-3 | TRBV2 | few | - | CASSARGGTDTQYF | TGTGCCAGCAGTGCGCGGGGCGGCACAGATACGCAGTATTTT
TRBJ2-3 | TRBV10-2 | - | - | CASSEQRLDTQYF | TGCGCCAGCAGTGAACAGCGGCTAGATACGCAGTATTTT
TRBJ2-1 | TRBV6-6 | - | TRBD1 | CASSHGQVYNEQFF | TGTGCCAGCAGTCACGGACAGGTCTACAATGAGCAGTTCTTC
TRBJ1-3 | TRBV10-1 | - | - | CASSEDSISGNTIYF | TGCGCCAGCAGTGAGGACAGTATCTCTGGAAACACCATATATTTT
TRBJ2-5 | TRBV18 | - | - | CASSPLDRQETQYF | TGTGCCAGCTCACCCCTGGACAGACAAGAGACCCAGTACTTC
TRBJ2-7 | TRBV27 | few | TRBD1 | CASRSPLRDRSYEQYF | TGTGCCAGCAGATCCCCCCTCCGGGACAGGTCCTACGAGCAGTACTTC
TRBJ1-5 | TRBV5-1 | - | TRBD1 | CASSPGTVVGQPQHF | TGCGCCAGCAGCCCGGGGACAGTTGTGGGTCAGCCCCAGCATTTT
TRBJ1-5 | TRBV10-3 | - | - | CAISESRGAQHF | TGTGCCATCAGTGAGTCTAGGGGTGCCCAGCATTTT
TRBJ2-4 | TRBV11-2 | - | TRBD2 | CASSLDWRLAGGRGIQYF | TGTGCCAGCAGCTTAGATTGGAGACTAGCGGGAGGTAGGGGCATTCAGTACTTC
TRBJ1-4 | TRBV30 | - | TRBD1 | CAWAEQGIIEKLFF | TGTGCCTGGGCCGAACAGGGGATTATCGAGAAACTGTTTTTT
TRBJ2-7 | TRBV28 | - | - | CASTTQGGYEQYF | TGTGCCAGCACCACCCAAGGAGGCTACGAGCAGTACTTC
TRBJ2-2 | TRBV7-9 | once | - | CASSPATGQTGELFF | TGTGCCAGCAGCCCCGCTACAGGGCAGACCGGGGAGCTGTTTTTT
TRBJ1-1 | TRBV5-4 | - | TRBD1 | CASSLRGTGLRANTEAFF | TGTGCCAGCAGCTTGAGAGGGACAGGCCTTAGGGCCAACACTGAAGCTTTCTTT
TRBJ2-4 | TRBV12-5 | - | - | CASGFIQAGWNIQYF | TGTGCTAGTGGTTTTATACAGGCTGGGTGGAACATTCAGTACTTC
TRBJ2-6 | TRBV10-3 | - | - | CAISGEYQGTGANVLTF | TGTGCCATCAGTGGGGAATATCAGGGTACTGGGGCCAACGTCCTGACTTTC
TRBJ1-5 | TRBV6-1 | once | - | CASSDRAREGNNQPQHF | TGTGCCAGCAGTGACCGGGCCAGGGAAGGGAACAATCAGCCCCAGCATTTT
TRBJ1-6 | TRBV7-2 | - | TRBD1 | CASSRRQGANNSPLHF | TGTGCCAGCAGCCGTAGACAGGGGGCTAACAATTCACCCCTCCACTTT
TRBJ2-3 | TRBV10-3 | - | TRBD2 | CAISEKTSGGPPTDTQYF | TGTGCCATCAGTGAGAAGACTAGCGGGGGGCCTCCCACAGATACGCAGTATTTT
TRBJ2-3 | TRBV21-1 | - | - | CPCSGQYF | TGTCCATGTAGCGGGCAGTATTTT
TRBJ2-5 | TRBV7-2 | - | TRBD2 | CASSPRTSGRLGETQYF | TGTGCCAGCAGCCCTCGGACTAGCGGGCGGCTTGGAGAGACCCAGTACTTC
TRBJ1-4 | TRBV7-6 | - | - | CASSLQQGGSNEKLFF | TGTGCCAGCAGCTTACAACAGGGAGGGTCTAATGAAAAACTGTTTTTT
TRBJ1-3 | TRBV4-3 | once | - | CASSPGAGEGNTIYF | TGCGCCAGCAGCCCCGGGGCAGGGGAGGGAAACACCATATATTTT